This is a list of T cell receptor beta chains from one sample in a study of shared clonotypes between healthy human individuals. The table came from immunoSEQ multiplex PCR; TCRdb's copy has only in-frame clones and leaves some out. Of more than 2,000,000 clones in the sample, approximately 92% were seen once. The sample taken for sequencing was naive CD4+ T cells sorted from blood. These TCRs come from a man between 18 and 29 years old in good health. Each CDR3 is given with its conserved first and last residue. Each record gives: clone size, V gene, CDR3 protein. The listing skips clone size in some rows; elsewhere it reads once, few, many or a size class.

NA,TRBV29-1,CSVESNEQYF
NA,TRBV6-1,CASAGTRVADTQYF
NA,TRBV6-1,CASNVENTGELFF
NA,TRBV19,CATGHSTDTQYF
NA,TRBV13,CASSTRLAGEQYF
NA,TRBV7-8,CASSSCFTCPLHF
NA,TRBV23-1,CASSQSRDRGTYEQYF
NA,TRBV28,CASSRGWGGEAFF
NA,TRBV2,CASRGTGGTDTQYF
NA,TRBV19,CASSIGFGSSPLHF
NA,TRBV10-3,CAISSGQGGQPQHF
NA,TRBV5-1,CASSFEGQGVSPLHF
NA,TRBV28,CASSTNYGYTF
NA,TRBV18,CASSPPRETGELFF
NA,TRBV6-5,CASRAGTTHNEKLFF
NA,TRBV5-1,CASSLRENSGANVLTF
NA,TRBV2,CASMEITGNRPQYKYQETQYF
once,TRBV7-2,CASSPPGLPFYEQYF
NA,TRBV6-5,CASSPRDRDPETQYF
NA,TRBV11-2,CASSLGFETQYF
NA,TRBV4-1,CASSQVPGTGLRNEQFF
NA,TRBV25-1,CASSDQRQGAGSNYGYTF
NA,TRBV9,CASSIPQGSGANVLTF
NA,TRBV6-5,CASSYQRTTEAFF
few,TRBV9,CASSEIQGTVLFF
once,TRBV18,CASSGPSGGTSYEQYF
NA,TRBV2,CASRVAGLTYEQYF
NA,TRBV2,CAARQTSGTYEQYF
NA,TRBV29-1,CSVHRGNEQFF
NA,TRBV10-3,CATSVGQGAGYTF
NA,TRBV5-4,CASSQDRWNTEAFF
NA,TRBV5-1,CASSSTLGQGAKTQYF
NA,TRBV5-1,CASSVTIGTPTEAFF
NA,TRBV7-8,CASSLDSLGNTIYF
once,TRBV2,CASSAGAFSAFF